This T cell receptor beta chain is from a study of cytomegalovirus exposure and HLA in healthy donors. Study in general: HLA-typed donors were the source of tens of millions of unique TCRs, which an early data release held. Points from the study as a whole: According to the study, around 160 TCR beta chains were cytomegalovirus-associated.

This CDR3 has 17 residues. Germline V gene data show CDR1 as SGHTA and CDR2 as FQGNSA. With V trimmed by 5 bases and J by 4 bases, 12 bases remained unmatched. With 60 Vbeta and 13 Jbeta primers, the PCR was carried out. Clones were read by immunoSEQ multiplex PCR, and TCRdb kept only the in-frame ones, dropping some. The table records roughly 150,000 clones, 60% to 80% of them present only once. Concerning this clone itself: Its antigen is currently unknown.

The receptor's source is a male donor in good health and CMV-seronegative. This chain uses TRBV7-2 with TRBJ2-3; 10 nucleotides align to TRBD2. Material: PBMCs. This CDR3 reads CASSPRPSGSTADTQYF. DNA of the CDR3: TGTGCCAGCAGCCCAAGACCTAGCGGGAGTACCGCAGATACGCAGTATTTT.